What follows are 22 T cell receptor beta chains derived from one specimen sequenced in a study of Graves' ophthalmopathy and Graves' hyperthyroidism. Amplified material comprised TCR beta CDR3 regions derived from RNA transcripts. The first-round RT-PCR employed HTBI primers together with the Qiagen OneStep RT-PCR kit. A multiplex PCR was then performed as the second round. TCRdb re-called the multiplex PCR reads with MiXCR, one entry per CDR3 protein. Of 57,000 or so distinct CDR3 sequences in the sample, around 50% were seen once. The material sequenced was peripheral blood. The receptors shown here come from an adult woman with Graves' ophthalmopathy.

CDR3 amino acids: CASSVGRVITEAFF. For the CDR3, the DNA is TGTGCCAGCAGTGTAGGCAGGGTCATCACTGAAGCTTTCTTT. The chain recombines TRBV2 with TRBJ1-1; possibly TRBD1 for D (5 bases). Germline V gene lookup returns CDR1 SNHLY and CDR2 FYNNEI. The CDR3 consists of 14 residues. The V and J ends lost 4 bases and 4 bases respectively, with 13 bases between them.

The chain recombines TRBV7-2 with TRBJ1-6; 9 bases align to TRBD1. The CDR3 sequence is 15 residues long. Germline assignment: CDR1 SGHTA and CDR2 FQGNSA. J was trimmed by 11 bases and V by 4 bases; bases with no gene match: 9. CDR3 nucleotide sequence: TGTGCCAGCAGCTCCCCGGGACAGGGCAGGACACCCCTCCACTTT. Translating gives CASSSPGQGRTPLHF.

In its sample, this clonotype was seen many times. This chain uses TRBV19 with TRBJ1-1, with 10 bases matching TRBD1. The CDR3 extends over 13 amino acids. The germline CDR1 and CDR2 sequences are LNHDA and SQIVND (reference sequence). V was clipped by 7 bases and J by 10 bases; unmatched bases: 9. CDR3 in amino acids: CASKRTGTGVAFF. The CDR3 DNA reads TGTGCCAGTAAAAGAACCGGGACAGGGGTAGCTTTCTTT.

This clonotype was counted ten times or more. The J gene is TRBJ2-7, the V gene TRBV3-1; the D gene is possibly TRBD1 (6 bases). The length of the CDR3 is 15 residues. Germline V gives CDR1 LGHDT, CDR2 YNNKEL (reference sequence). The V end lost 3 bases, the J end lost 6 bases, and 18 bases lay between the germline ends. CDR3 protein: CASSQPGQGKGEQYF. The CDR3 DNA reads TGTGCCAGCAGCCAGCCGGGGCAGGGGAAGGGCGAGCAGTACTTC.

This clonotype was picked up many times. The chain uses TRBV5-8 and TRBJ2-7; the D gene is possibly TRBD1 (6 bases). Germline V lookup: CDR1 SGHTS, CDR2 YDEGEE. V dropped 2 bases and J dropped 3 bases, with 12 bases sitting between them. This CDR3 has 14 residues. The CDR3 is CASSLFGQFYEQYF. CDR3 nucleotide sequence: TGTGCCAGCAGCTTATTCGGACAGTTCTACGAGCAGTACTTC.

This clonotype was seen repeatedly, ten times or more. The genes are TRBV9 and TRBJ2-1, with D possibly matching TRBD2 (6 bases). CDR1 is SGDLS and CDR2 is YYNGEE in the germline V gene. Trimming removed 1 base at V and 4 bases at J, with 12 bases between. The CDR3 runs to 15 residues. The CDR3 loop reads CASSVTGLTYNEQFF. The CDR3 DNA is TGTGCCAGCAGCGTAACGGGACTTACTTACAATGAGCAGTTCTTC.

The rearrangement joins TRBV20-1 to TRBJ1-6; 7 nucleotides match TRBD1. CDR3 length: 15 amino acids. Germline V gene sequence: CDR1 DFQATT, CDR2 SNEGSKA (reference sequence). V lost 6 bases, J lost 11 bases, and 16 bases stayed unmatched. CDR3 nucleotides: TGCAGTGCCAACCCCCCCACAACTCAGGGGGCACCCCTCCACTTT. Its translation is CSANPPTTQGAPLHF.

This clonotype was found many times. V is TRBV5-1 and J is TRBJ1-4; a possible D gene is TRBD1 (5 bases). Trimming stripped 1 base from V and 4 bases from J, with 11 bases between. CDR3 length: 15 residues. Germline values: CDR1 SGHRS, CDR2 YFSETQ. The CDR3, as DNA: TGCGCCAGCAGCTTGTCCAGGGCTGGTAATGAAAAACTGTTTTTT. It translates to CASSLSRAGNEKLFF.

Comment on this clonotype: Given a much more abundant clone one base away, this may be a read error. The genes are TRBV30 and TRBJ1-2; unclear D gene. Looked up from germline, CDR1 is GTSNPN and CDR2 is SVGIG (reference sequence). V lost 0 bases to trimming and J lost 14 bases, with 13 bases between them. The CDR3 is 11 residues long. The DNA for the CDR3 is TGTGCCTGGAGTGTTTTCCAGCTTACTACCTTC. Protein: CAWSVFQLTTF.

This clonotype was seen repeatedly, ten times or more. The chain uses TRBV11-3 and TRBJ2-1, with 8 bases lining up with TRBD2. Trimming at V came to 3 bases and at J to 8 bases, leaving 9 bases not matched to a gene. Germline lookup yields CDR1 SGHNT and CDR2 YENEEA. The length of the CDR3 is 15 residues. The CDR3 reads CASSFRSGSSHEQFF. CDR3 coding DNA: TGTGCCAGCAGCTTTAGGAGCGGGAGTTCACATGAGCAGTTCTTC.

This clonotype was seen ten or more times. The chain links TRBV7-9 to TRBJ2-6; the D gene is possibly TRBD2 (6 bases). The CDR3 consists of 17 residues. V lost 0 bases, J lost 0 bases, and 9 bases lay in between. The germline gives CDR1 SEHNR, CDR2 FQNEAQ (reference sequence). The chain's CDR3 is CASSLAEGYSGANVLTF. CDR3 nucleotide sequence: TGTGCCAGCAGCTTAGCGGAGGGGTACTCTGGGGCCAACGTCCTGACTTTC. The full variable domain, with the rest looked up from reference TRBV7-9 and TRBJ2-6, is DTGVSQNPRHKITKRGQNVTFRCDPISEHNRLYWYRQTLGQGPEFLTYFQNEAQLEKSRLLSDRFSAERPKGSFSTLEIQRTEQGDSAMYLCASSLAEGYSGANVLTFGAGSRLTVL.

To note about this clonotype: It is likely a read error, because the conserved phenylalanine at the end of the CDR3 is missing. The genes are TRBV5-1 and TRBJ2-3, with D hard to call. The germline V and J ends were trimmed by 4 bases and 0 bases, with 9 bases remaining between them. This CDR3 comprises 14 residues. The germline V gene has CDR1 SGHRS and CDR2 YFSETQ. The CDR3 reads CASSRITSTDTQYC. The CDR3 nucleotides read TGCGCCAGCAGCCGCATTACTAGCACAGATACGCAGTATTGT.

There are many counts of this clonotype. The CDR3 bases are TGCGCCAGCAGCTTGGAAACTGGGGGCTTGAGACAGGGTAAAATTACTGAAGCTTTCTTT. Amino acid sequence: CASSLETGGLRQGKITEAFF. The V and J genes are TRBV5-1 and TRBJ1-1; 7 bases match TRBD1. This CDR3 has 20 residues. V shed 0 bases and J 5 bases; nucleotides not matched to a gene: 22. CDR1 SGHRS and CDR2 YFSETQ come from the germline V gene.

This clonotype was seen at least ten times. V gene TRBV7-6 combines with J gene TRBJ1-5; D not certain. Germline assignment: CDR1 SGHVS and CDR2 FNYEAQ. Trimming shortened V by 7 bases and J by 7 bases, and 14 bases separated the two germline ends. The length of the CDR3 is 13 residues. The CDR3 DNA reads as TGTGCCAGCAACTCTGAGATCGGGCAGCCCCAGCATTTT. This sequence encodes CASNSEIGQPQHF.

This chain connects TRBV20-1 to TRBJ2-3; TRBD1 agrees at 9 bases. The J segment lost 9 bases and the V segment lost 4 bases, leaving 5 bases of the junction unmatched. The CDR3 covers 12 residues. The germline gives CDR1 DFQATT, CDR2 SNEGSKA (reference sequence). CDR3 protein: CSAISGTGTQYF. CDR3 sequence (DNA): TGCAGTGCTATCTCCGGGACAGGGACGCAGTATTTT.

Comment on this clonotype: A junction boundary mismatches the germline segment, possibly from a read error. V and J are TRBV9 and TRBJ2-3; TRBD1 is a possible D gene (5 bases). The CDR3 has 15 amino acids. The germline V gene encodes CDR1 SGDLS and CDR2 YYNGEE. This CDR3 is CASGVYDSSTDTQYF. In DNA, the CDR3 is TGTGCCAGCGGCGTATATGACAGTTCCACAGATACCCAGTATTTT.

The gene calls are TRBV28 and TRBJ1-2, with D perhaps matching TRBD1 (6 bases). CDR1 and CDR2 (germline): MDHEN, SYDVKM. This CDR3 is 16 amino acids long. The germline V and J ends were trimmed by 2 bases and 6 bases, with 19 bases remaining between them. The CDR3 here is CASSLTPQGYNNGYTF. The DNA for the CDR3 is TGTGCCAGCAGTTTAACCCCCCAGGGGTACAACAATGGCTACACCTTC.

This chain links TRBV20-1 with TRBJ2-7; D is possibly TRBD1 or TRBD2 (5 bases each). The CDR3 has 13 amino acids. The V end lost 3 bases, the J end lost 7 bases, and 16 bases lay between the germline ends. Germline V gives CDR1 DFQATT, CDR2 SNEGSKA (reference sequence). The CDR3 region is CSASIGDQREQYF. CDR3 nucleotide sequence: TGCAGTGCTAGTATAGGGGACCAAAGGGAGCAGTACTTC.

Of note for this clonotype: This may stem from a read error, because a much larger clone lies one nucleotide away. This sequence joins TRBV4-3 and TRBJ2-7; TRBD1 might be the D (5 bases). The germline V gene has CDR1 LGHNA and CDR2 YSLEER. The V and J ends lost 1 base and 2 bases respectively, with 6 bases between them. This CDR3 spans 13 amino acids. CDR3 nucleotide sequence: TGCGCCAGCAGCCAAGGGGGCGCCTACGAGCAGTACTTC. Protein: CASSQGGAYEQYF.

This clonotype was seen many times. The rearrangement uses TRBV28 and TRBJ1-6; 8 positions match TRBD1. Per germline, CDR1 MDHEN and CDR2 SYDVKM. J was trimmed by 10 bases and V by 1 base; bases with no gene match: 9. The CDR3 spans 16 residues. CDR3 in amino acids: CASSLLRTGWGSPLHF. The CDR3 nucleotides read TGTGCCAGCAGTTTATTGCGGACAGGGTGGGGATCACCCCTCCACTTT.

The chain is built from TRBV10-3 and TRBJ1-5; maybe TRBD1 (5 bases). CDR1 is ENHRY and CDR2 is SYGVKD in the germline V gene. Trimming removed 9 bases at V and 4 bases at J, with 13 bases between. The CDR3 covers 13 residues. The CDR3 is CAISARENQPQHF. CDR3 nucleotide sequence: TGTGCCATATCGGCCAGGGAGAATCAGCCCCAGCATTTT.

This clonotype is a singleton in its sample. Germline and junction disagree at one end, which may indicate a read error. V usage is TRBV20-1 and J usage is TRBJ2-6; D perhaps matches TRBD1 (5 bases). Germline-derived CDR1 and CDR2 are DFQATT and SNEGSKA (reference sequence). The CDR3 loop spans 15 amino acids. The CDR3 loop is CSALLINSGANVLTF. The CDR3 DNA sequence: TGCAGTGCCCTTCTCATCAACTCTGGGGCTAACGTCCTGACTTTC.